This entry features one T cell receptor (beta chain) sequence. This clone showed up just once. Which antigen it targets is not known. No quality values exist for individual bases; no much larger clone is one base distant. Collaborating institutions collected whole blood in K2EDTA tubes following their own protocols. For TCRbeta analysis, collaborators shipped samples as frozen whole blood, isolated PBMCs, or DNA extracted from either of those sample types. The source of the sample is a study of blood T cell repertoires in COVID-19 (dated by TCRdb to 2020 to 2022). Turning to the overall study: Samples from collaborators originated in the United States, Italy and Spain and spanned both the acute and convalescent phases of COVID-19. The material from the prospective study consisted of cDNA or gDNA derived from T cells, B-cell-depleted T cells, or PBMCs. Subjects who had been exposed to COVID-19, were actively infected with it, or had recovered from it provided the deeply sampled blood TCRbeta repertoires that made up the dataset. The repertoires were made available in a free public database intended to serve as a resource for research on the immune response to SARS-CoV-2. Samples came from the ongoing ImmuneRACE study (first 160 participants) plus 1,254 subjects from 6 global collaborators. A de-identified subject ID, COVID-19 status, age in years and sex were almost always included in the sample metadata. HLA class I and class II types, where available, came from metadata supplied by the sample provider rather than from assay-based typing. General findings and caveats noted by the study authors: Clinical and demographic metadata were provided uncurated, with the amount varying by source and participant.

The V and J ends are trimmed by 2 bases and 6 bases, leaving 11 bases between them. The CDR3 holds 14 amino acids from the cysteine to the phenylalanine. The read is trimmed to its CDR3 DNA, 42 bases read in frame from base 1. Taken from the germline V gene, the CDR1 and CDR2 loops are KGHSH and LQKENI. TCRbeta CDR3 regions were amplified from genomic DNA by means of the immunoSEQ Assay, a bias-controlled multiplex PCR. Concerning the study's data processing: The number of nucleated cells in each sample was estimated by amplification of reference gene primers within the assay. To quantify the absolute abundance of each unique TCRbeta CDR3 rearrangement, sequence reads were collapsed and filtered. For each sample, productive Simpson clonality was calculated as the square root of Simpson's diversity index over productive rearrangements. Sourced from immuneACCESS, this table was stored by TCRdb with only in-frame sequences that have V and J called. A share of the clones is absent; for the studies checked, an unresolved V gene accounts for under half, and the remainder has no known explanation. V and J calls plus clone size are reproduced from that table; the DNA served to infer D and trimming. The sample table contains approximately 75,000 clones; only one count was recorded for around two thirds of them. The top ten hold around 2.6% of the sample.

The V and J segments used are TRBV18 and TRBJ2-1, with TRBD1 perhaps the D gene, on 6 matching bases. The source is a human donor with acute or convalescent COVID-19. The donor label of this sample is uncertain. The specimen sequenced was peripheral blood. The DNA is as follows: TGTGCCAGCTCACCAAACTTGGACAGCAATGAGCAGTTCTTC. Protein translation: CASSPNLDSNEQFF.